The subject of this entry is one T cell receptor beta chain. Its matching antigen is unknown. One end of the junction varies from germline; a read error may be responsible. The CDR3 runs to 12 residues. CDR1 SEHNR and CDR2 FQNEAQ come from the germline V gene (reference sequence). The entry originates in a study of cytomegalovirus exposure and HLA in healthy donors. 60 Vbeta and 13 Jbeta primers were used in PCR. Produced via immunoSEQ multiplex PCR; TCRdb's table is partial and in-frame only. The sample lists approximately 140,000 clones; about four fifths were seen once. Study-wide results and limits: Cytomegalovirus-associated TCR beta chains were listed, numbering 164. Apart from CMV serostatus, no immune exposure information was available. Generally TCR sequences proved uncommon, though certain public TCRs appeared in numerous donors.

The sequencing input was PBMCs. The rearrangement joins TRBV7-9 to TRBJ2-7, with D uncertain. The TCR was taken from a man aged 50-59 years in good health and CMV-seropositive. CDR3 coding DNA: TGTTCCAGCAGCTTAGACTCCCTCGAGCAGTACTTC. Translating it yields CSSSLDSLEQYF.